This TCR beta chain was sequenced for a study of blood T cells in healthy people across ages. CDR3 size: 12 residues. Per germline, CDR1 MNHEY and CDR2 SVGAGI. Trimming stripped 6 bases from V and 2 bases from J, with 7 bases between. A second about 7 to 11 cycle PCR used barcoded and J-beta primers. TCRdb used MiXCR to reprocess the 5' RACE reads, holding one entry per CDR3 protein. The sample lists 720,000 or so distinct CDR3 sequences; roughly 43% were seen once. The V gene is TRBV6-5, the J gene TRBJ1-1, with D unresolved. This TCR was sampled from a man older than 75 in good health. Sequencing used blood. The chain's CDR3 is CASRGINTEAFF. DNA of the CDR3: TGTGCCAGCAGGGGGATTAACACTGAAGCTTTCTTT.